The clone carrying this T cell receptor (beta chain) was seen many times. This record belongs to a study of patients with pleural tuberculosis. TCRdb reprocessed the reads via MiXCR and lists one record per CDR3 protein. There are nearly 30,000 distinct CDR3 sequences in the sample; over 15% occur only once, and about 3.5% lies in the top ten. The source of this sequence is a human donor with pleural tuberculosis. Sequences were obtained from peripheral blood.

For the CDR3, the DNA is TGTGCCAGCTTGAGAATTGAAGCTTTCTTT. This translates into CASLRIEAFF. The chain is built from TRBV2 and TRBJ1-1, with unresolved D. V shed 8 bases and J shed 7 bases, with 8 bases lying between them. Germline CDR1 and CDR2: SNHLY and FYNNEI. There are 10 residues in the CDR3.